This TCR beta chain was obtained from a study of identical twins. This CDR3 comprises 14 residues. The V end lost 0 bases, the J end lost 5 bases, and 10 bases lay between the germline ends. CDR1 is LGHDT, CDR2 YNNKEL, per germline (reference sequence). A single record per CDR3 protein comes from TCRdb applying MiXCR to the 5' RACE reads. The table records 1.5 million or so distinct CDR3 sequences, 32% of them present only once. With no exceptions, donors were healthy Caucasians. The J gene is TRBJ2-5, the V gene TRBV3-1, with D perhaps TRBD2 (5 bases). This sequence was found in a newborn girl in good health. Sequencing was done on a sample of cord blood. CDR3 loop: CASSQEPAVETQYF. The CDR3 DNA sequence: TGTGCCAGCAGCCAAGAACCAGCGGTGGAGACCCAGTACTTC.